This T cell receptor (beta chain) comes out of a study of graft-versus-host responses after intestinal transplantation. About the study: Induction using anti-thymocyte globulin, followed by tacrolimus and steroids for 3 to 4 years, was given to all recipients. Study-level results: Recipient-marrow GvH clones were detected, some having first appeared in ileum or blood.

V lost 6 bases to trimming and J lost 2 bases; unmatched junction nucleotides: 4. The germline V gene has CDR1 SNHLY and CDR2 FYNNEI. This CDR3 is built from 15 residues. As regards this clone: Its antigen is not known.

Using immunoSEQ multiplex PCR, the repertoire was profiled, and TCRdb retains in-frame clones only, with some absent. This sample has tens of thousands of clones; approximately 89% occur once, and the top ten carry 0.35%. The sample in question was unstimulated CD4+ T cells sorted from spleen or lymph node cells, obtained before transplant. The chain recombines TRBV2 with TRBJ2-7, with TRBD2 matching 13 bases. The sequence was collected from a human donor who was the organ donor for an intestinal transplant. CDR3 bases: TGTGCCAGCAGGGTCGGACTAGCGGGGGCCTACGAGCAGTACTTC. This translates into CASRVGLAGAYEQYF.